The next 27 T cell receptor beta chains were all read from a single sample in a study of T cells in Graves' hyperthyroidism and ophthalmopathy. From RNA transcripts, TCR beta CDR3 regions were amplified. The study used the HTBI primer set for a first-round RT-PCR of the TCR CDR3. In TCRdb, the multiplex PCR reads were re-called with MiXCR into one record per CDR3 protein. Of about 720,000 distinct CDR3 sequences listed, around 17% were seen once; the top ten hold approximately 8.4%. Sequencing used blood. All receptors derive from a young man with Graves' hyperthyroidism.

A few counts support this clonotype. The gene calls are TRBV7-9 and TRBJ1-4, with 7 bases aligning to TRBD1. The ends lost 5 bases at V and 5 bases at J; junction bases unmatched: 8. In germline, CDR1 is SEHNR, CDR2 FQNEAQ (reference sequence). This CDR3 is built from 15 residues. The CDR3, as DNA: TGTGCCAGCAGCCCGACAGGGTTTGCAAATGAAAAACTGTTTTTT. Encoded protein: CASSPTGFANEKLFF.

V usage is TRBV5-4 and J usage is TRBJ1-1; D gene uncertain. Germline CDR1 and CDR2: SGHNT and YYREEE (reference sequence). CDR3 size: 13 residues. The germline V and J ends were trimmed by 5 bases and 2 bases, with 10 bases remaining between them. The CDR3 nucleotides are TGTGCCAGCAGACTACAAGTAAACACTGAAGCTTTCTTT. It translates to CASRLQVNTEAFF. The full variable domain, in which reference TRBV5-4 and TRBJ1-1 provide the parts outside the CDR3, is ETGVTQSPTHLIKTRGQQVTLRCSSQSGHNTVSWYQQALGQGPQFIFQYYREEENGRGNFPPRFSGLQFPNYSSELNVNALELDDSALYLCASRLQVNTEAFFGQGTRLTVV.

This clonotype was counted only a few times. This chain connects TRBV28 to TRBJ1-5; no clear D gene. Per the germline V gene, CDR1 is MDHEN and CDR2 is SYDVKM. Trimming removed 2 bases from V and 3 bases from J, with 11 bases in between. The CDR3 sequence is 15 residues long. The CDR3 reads CASSLSAGPNQPQHF. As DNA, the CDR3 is TGTGCCAGCAGTTTAAGTGCCGGGCCCAATCAGCCCCAGCATTTT.

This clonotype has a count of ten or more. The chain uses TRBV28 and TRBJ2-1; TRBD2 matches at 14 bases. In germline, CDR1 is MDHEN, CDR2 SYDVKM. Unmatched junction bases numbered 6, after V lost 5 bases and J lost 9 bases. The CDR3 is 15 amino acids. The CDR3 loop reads CASSPGTSGSIEQFF. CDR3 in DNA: TGTGCCAGCAGTCCGGGGACTAGCGGGAGCATTGAGCAGTTCTTC.

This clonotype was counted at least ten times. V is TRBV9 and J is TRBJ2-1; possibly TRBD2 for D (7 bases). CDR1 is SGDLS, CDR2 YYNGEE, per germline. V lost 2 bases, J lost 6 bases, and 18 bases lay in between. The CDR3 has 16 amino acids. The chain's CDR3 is CASSVGRGGGGNEQFF. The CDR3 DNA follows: TGTGCCAGCAGCGTGGGCCGGGGAGGGGGAGGCAATGAGCAGTTCTTC.

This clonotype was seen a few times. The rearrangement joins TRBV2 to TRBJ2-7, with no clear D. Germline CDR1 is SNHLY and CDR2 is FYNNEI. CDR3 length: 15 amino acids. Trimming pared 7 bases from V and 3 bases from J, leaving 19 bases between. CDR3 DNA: TGTGCCAGCACCGCGACGGAGTGGTTTGGCTACGAGCAGTACTTC. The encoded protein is CASTATEWFGYEQYF.

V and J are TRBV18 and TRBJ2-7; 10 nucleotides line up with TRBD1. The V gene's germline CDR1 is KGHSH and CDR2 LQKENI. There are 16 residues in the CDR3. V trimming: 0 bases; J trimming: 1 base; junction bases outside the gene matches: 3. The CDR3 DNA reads TGTGCCAGCTCACCACCCGGGACAGGGGTTTCCTACGAGCAGTACTTC. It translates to CASSPPGTGVSYEQYF.

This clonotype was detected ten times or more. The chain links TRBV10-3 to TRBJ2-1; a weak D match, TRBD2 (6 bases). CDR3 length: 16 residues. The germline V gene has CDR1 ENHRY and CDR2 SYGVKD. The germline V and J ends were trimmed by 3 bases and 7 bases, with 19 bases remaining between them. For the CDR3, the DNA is TGTGCCATCAGTGACCGGGGGATGACTTTGAATAATGAGCAGTTCTTC. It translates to CAISDRGMTLNNEQFF.

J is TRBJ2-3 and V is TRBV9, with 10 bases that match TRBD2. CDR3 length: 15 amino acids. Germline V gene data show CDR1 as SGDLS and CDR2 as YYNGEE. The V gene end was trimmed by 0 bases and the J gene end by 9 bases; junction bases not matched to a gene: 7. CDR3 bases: TGTGCCAGCAGCGTAGCGCTAGCGGGAGACAGCACGCAGTATTTT. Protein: CASSVALAGDSTQYF.

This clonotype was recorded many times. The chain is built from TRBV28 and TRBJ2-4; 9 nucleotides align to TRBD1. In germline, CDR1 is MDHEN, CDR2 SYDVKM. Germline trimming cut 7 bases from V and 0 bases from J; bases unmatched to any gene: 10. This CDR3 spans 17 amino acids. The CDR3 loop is CASNRDRVPLAKNIQYF. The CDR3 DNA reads TGTGCCAGCAACCGGGACAGGGTTCCTCTAGCCAAAAACATTCAGTACTTC.

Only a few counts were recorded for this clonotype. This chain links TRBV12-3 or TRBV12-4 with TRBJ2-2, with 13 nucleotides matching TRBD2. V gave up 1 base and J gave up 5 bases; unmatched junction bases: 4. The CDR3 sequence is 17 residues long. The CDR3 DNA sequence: TGTGCCAGCAGTTTAGGGACTAGCGGGAGAGGTACCGGGGAGCTGTTTTTT. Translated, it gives CASSLGTSGRGTGELFF.

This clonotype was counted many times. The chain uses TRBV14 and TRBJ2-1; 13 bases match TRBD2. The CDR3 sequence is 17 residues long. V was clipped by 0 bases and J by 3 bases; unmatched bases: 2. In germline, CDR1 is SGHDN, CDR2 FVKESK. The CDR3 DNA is TGTGCCAGCAGCCAAGATGGGACTAGCGGGAACTACAATGAGCAGTTCTTC. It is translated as CASSQDGTSGNYNEQFF.

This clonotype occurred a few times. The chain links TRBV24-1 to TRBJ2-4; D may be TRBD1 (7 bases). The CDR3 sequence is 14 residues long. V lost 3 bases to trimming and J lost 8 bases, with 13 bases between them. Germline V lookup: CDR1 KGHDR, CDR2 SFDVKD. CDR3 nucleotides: TGTGCCACCAGTGATACAGGGGAGGCGGACATTCAGTACTTC. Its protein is CATSDTGEADIQYF.

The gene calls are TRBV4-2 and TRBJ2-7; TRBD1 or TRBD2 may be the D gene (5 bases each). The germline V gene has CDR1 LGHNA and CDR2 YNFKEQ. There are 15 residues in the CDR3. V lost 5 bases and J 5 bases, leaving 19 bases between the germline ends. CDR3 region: CASSEAPDWGHEQYF. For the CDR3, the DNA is TGTGCCAGCAGCGAAGCACCAGATTGGGGACACGAGCAGTACTTC.

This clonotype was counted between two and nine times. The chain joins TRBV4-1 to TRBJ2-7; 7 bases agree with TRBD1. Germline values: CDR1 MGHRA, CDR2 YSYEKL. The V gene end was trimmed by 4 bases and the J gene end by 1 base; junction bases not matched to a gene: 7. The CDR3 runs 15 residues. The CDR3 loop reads CASSPRQGLSYEQYF. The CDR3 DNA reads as TGCGCCAGCAGCCCCCGACAGGGCCTTTCCTACGAGCAGTACTTC.

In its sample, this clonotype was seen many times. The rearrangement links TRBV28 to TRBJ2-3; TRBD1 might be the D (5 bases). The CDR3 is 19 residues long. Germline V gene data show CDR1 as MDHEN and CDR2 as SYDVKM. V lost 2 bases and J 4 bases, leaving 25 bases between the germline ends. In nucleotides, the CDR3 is TGTGCCAGCAGTTTACCCCCCCCAACGGCAGGGTATGGTGCAGATACGCAGTATTTT. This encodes CASSLPPPTAGYGADTQYF.

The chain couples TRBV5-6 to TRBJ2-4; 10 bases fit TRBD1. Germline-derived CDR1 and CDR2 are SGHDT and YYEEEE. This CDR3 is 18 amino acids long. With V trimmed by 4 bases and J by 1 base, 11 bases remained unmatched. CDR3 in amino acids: CASSPRDRGGLAKNIQYF. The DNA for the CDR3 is TGTGCCAGCAGCCCCCGGGACAGGGGAGGTCTGGCCAAAAACATTCAGTACTTC.

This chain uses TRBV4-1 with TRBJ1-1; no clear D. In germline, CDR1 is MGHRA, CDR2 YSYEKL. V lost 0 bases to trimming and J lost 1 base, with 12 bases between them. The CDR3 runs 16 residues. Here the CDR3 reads CASSQEEYRENTEAFF. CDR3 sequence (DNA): TGCGCCAGCAGCCAAGAAGAATACCGGGAGAACACTGAAGCTTTCTTT.

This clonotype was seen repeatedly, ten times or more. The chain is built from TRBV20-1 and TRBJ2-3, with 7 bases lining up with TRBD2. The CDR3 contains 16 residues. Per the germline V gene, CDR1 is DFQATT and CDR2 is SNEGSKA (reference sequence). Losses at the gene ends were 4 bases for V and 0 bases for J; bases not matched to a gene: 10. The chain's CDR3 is CSATKASGISTDTQYF. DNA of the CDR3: TGCAGTGCTACCAAGGCCAGCGGGATCAGCACAGATACGCAGTATTTT.

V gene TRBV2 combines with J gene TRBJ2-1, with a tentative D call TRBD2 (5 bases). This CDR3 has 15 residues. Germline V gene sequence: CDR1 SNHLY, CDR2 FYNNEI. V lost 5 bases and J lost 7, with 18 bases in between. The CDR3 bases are TGTGCCAGCAGTCCCCCCTGGGGAGAAGGAAATGAGCAGTTCTTC. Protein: CASSPPWGEGNEQFF.

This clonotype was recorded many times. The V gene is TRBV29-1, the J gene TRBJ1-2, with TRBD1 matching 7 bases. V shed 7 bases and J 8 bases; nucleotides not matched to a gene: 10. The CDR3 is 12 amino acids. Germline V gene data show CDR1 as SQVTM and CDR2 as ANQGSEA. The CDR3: CSGVGTAVGYTF. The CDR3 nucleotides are TGCAGCGGGGTCGGGACAGCAGTCGGCTACACCTTC.

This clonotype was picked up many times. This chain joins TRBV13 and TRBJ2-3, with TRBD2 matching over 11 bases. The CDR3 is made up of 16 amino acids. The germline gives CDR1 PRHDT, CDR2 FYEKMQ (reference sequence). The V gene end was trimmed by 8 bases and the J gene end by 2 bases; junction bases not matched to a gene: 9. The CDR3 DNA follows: TGTGCCAGCCTGCTAGCGGGAGGTCCCGCCACAGATACGCAGTATTTT. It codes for CASLLAGGPATDTQYF.

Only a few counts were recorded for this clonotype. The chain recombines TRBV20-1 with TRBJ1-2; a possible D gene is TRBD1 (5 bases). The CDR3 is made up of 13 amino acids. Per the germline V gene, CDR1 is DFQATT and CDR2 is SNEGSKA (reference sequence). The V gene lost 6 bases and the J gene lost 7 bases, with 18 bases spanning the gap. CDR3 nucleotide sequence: TGCAGTGCCTACCCGCGGGGGGTTTTTGGCTACACCTTC. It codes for CSAYPRGVFGYTF.

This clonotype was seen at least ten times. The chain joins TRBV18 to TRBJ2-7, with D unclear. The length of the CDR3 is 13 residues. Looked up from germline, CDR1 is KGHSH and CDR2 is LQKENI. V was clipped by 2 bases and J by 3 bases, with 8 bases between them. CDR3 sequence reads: CASSPRANYEQYF. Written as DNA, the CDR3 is TGTGCCAGCTCACCAAGAGCCAACTACGAGCAGTACTTC.

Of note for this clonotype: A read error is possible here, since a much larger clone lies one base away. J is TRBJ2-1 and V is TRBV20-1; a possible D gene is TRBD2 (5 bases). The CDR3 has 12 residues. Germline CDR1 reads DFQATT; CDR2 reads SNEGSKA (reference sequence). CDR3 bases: TGCAGTACCCGAGGGTCCTACGATGAGCAGTTCTTC. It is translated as CSTRGSYDEQFF.

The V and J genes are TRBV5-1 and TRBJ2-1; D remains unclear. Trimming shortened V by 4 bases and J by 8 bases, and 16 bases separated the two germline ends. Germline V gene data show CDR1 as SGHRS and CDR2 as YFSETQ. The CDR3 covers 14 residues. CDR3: CASSQLTKVDEQFF. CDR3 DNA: TGCGCCAGCAGCCAACTCACTAAGGTTGATGAGCAGTTCTTC.

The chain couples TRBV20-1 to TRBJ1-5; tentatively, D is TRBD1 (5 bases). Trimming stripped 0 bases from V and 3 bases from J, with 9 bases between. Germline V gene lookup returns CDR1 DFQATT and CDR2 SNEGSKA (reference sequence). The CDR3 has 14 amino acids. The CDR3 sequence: CSARDRDLNQPQHF. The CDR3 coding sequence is TGCAGTGCTAGAGATCGGGACCTCAATCAGCCCCAGCATTTT.